These T cell receptor beta chains were read from a single sample in a study of T cell responses to AZD1222 COVID-19 vaccine. Sequencing was performed with immunoSEQ multiplex PCR; in TCRdb, only in-frame clones are kept and a portion is missing. This sample carries about 69,000 clones, approximately 87% of them seen once, and the ten largest clones take about 23%. The sample consisted of peripheral blood, taken 28 days after the second AZD1222 dose. The source of these receptors is an adult who received the AZD1222 COVID-19 vaccine. The CDR3 runs from the conserved cysteine through the conserved F or W. A D gene is named only where the DNA matches it firmly. Clone sizes are given selectively: once, few, many, or a class where the clone is expanded.

cdr3_aa cdr3_nt clone_size v_call d_call j_call
CASSLSRRDTEAFF TGTGCCAGCAGCTTAAGTCGTAGGGACACTGAAGCTTTCTTT - TRBV7-8 - TRBJ1-1
CATSTSGRSNEQFF TGCGCCACTTCGACTAGCGGGAGGAGTAATGAGCAGTTCTTC - TRBV5-1 TRBD2 TRBJ2-1
CASSADRNTIYF TGCGCCAGCAGTGCGGACAGGAACACCATATATTTT once TRBV10-2 TRBD1 TRBJ1-3
CASSWRGSYEQYF TGTGCCAGCAGCTGGAGGGGTTCCTACGAGCAGTACTTC few TRBV5-4 - TRBJ2-7
CASSSRQDYGYTF TGTGCCAGCAGTTCGAGACAGGACTATGGCTACACCTTC - TRBV12-3/TRBV12-4 - TRBJ1-2
CAAGDGEQFF TGTGCCGCGGGAGACGGTGAGCAGTTCTTC - TRBV10-3 TRBD2 TRBJ2-1
CASSYLQNSPLHF TGTGCCAGCAGCTACCTTCAGAACTCACCCCTCCACTTT - TRBV5-6 - TRBJ1-6
CASTGTGNQPQHF TGTGCCAGTACGGGAACGGGCAATCAGCCCCAGCATTTT once TRBV19 - TRBJ1-5
CASSLRQGVEYNEQFF TGTGCCAGCAGCCTAAGACAGGGGGTAGAGTACAATGAGCAGTTCTTC once TRBV3-1/TRBV3-2 TRBD1 TRBJ2-1
CASSPPTGNTEAFF TGTGCCAGCTCACCACCAACAGGCAACACTGAAGCTTTCTTT - TRBV18 - TRBJ1-1
CASSPGTGSQPQHF TGTGCCAGCTCACCAGGGACAGGGAGTCAGCCCCAGCATTTT few TRBV18 TRBD1 TRBJ1-5
CASRRGAWTEAFF TGTGCCAGCAGACGGGGCGCGTGGACTGAAGCTTTCTTT - TRBV7-8 - TRBJ1-1